The entry below gives a single T cell receptor beta chain sequence along with its context. Its antigen remains unknown. Samples underwent the assay at deep level. The data were produced by immunoSEQ multiplex PCR, yet TCRdb's version contains in-frame clones alone and is incomplete. The sample carries some 650,000 clones, 95% to 98% recorded once. The sample originates from a study of shared clonotypes between healthy human individuals. The germline V and J ends were trimmed by 4 bases and 1 base, with 14 bases remaining between them. The length of the CDR3 is 16 residues. Germline V gene data show CDR1 as MGHRA and CDR2 as YSYEKL. Overall study findings and caveats: With several donors compared, approximately 5% of naive CD4 clonotypes were shared. A reduction in generation probabilities was seen for non-shared clonotypes relative to those shared by all four donors.

The sample was naive CD4+ T cells sorted from blood. Subset meaning: CD45RA+ positively selected. The TCR originated in a woman under 40 in good health. The chain joins TRBV4-1 to TRBJ1-3; D gene uncertain. The CDR3 DNA is TGCGCCAGCAGCCCAGGCGGGTTTGAATCTGGAAACACCATATATTTT. It yields the protein CASSPGGFESGNTIYF.